One sample yielded the 13 T cell receptor beta chains listed below, sequenced in a study of response to subunit inactivated influenza vaccine. TCRdb re-called the RT-PCR reads through MiXCR, storing one row per CDR3 protein. The sample lists some 500,000 distinct CDR3 sequences; 16% were seen once. Material: CD4+ T cells sorted from PBMCs, obtained about 24 months after vaccination. Receptor source: a man between 50 and 69 years old who received an inactivated influenza vaccine.

This clonotype was detected a few times. The rearrangement uses TRBV11-1 and TRBJ2-1, with TRBD2 matching over 10 bases. This CDR3 comprises 15 residues. In germline, CDR1 is SGHAT, CDR2 FQDESV (reference sequence). The V segment lost 5 bases and the J segment 7 bases; nucleotides outside the gene matches: 8. Here the CDR3 reads CASSESGRGGNEQFF. The CDR3, as DNA: TGTGCCAGCAGCGAGAGCGGGAGGGGGGGAAATGAGCAGTTCTTC.

This clonotype was counted between two and nine times. This chain links TRBV7-2 with TRBJ1-1, with D unclear. CDR3 length equals 16 residues. Trimming took 3 bases from V and 0 from J, leaving 14 bases between them. Looked up from germline, CDR1 is SGHTA and CDR2 is FQGNSA. The CDR3 DNA reads TGTGCCAGCAGCTTGACCGGGAGGCAGTTGAACACTGAAGCTTTCTTT. It yields the protein CASSLTGRQLNTEAFF.

This chain uses TRBV29-1 with TRBJ2-7; 7 bases fit TRBD1. CDR1 and CDR2 from the germline V gene are SQVTM and ANQGSEA. Germline trimming cut 3 bases from V and 9 bases from J; bases unmatched to any gene: 8. The CDR3 consists of 12 residues. In nucleotides, the CDR3 is TGCAGCGTTGATCGACAGGGTCACGGGCAGTACTTC. Protein: CSVDRQGHGQYF.

The CDR3 DNA follows: TGTGCCCATGGCGGAGCGGGACAGAACACCGGGGAGCTGTTTTTT. Protein: CAHGGAGQNTGELFF. This chain uses TRBV7-9 with TRBJ2-2; D might be TRBD2 (7 bases). The germline V and J ends were trimmed by 11 bases and 1 base, with 17 bases remaining between them. CDR3 length: 15 residues. Germline V gives CDR1 SEHNR, CDR2 FQNEAQ (reference sequence).

The rearrangement links TRBV3-1 to TRBJ2-1, with 7 bases lining up with TRBD1. V dropped 2 bases and J dropped 3; count of bases not matched to a gene: 4. CDR1 is LGHDT, CDR2 YNNKEL, per germline (reference sequence). This CDR3 is 15 amino acids long. The CDR3, as DNA: TGTGCCAGCAGCCAACCCCAGGGGGACTACAATGAGCAGTTCTTC. Protein: CASSQPQGDYNEQFF.

This clonotype was detected only a few times. The rearrangement joins TRBV6-2 or TRBV6-3 to TRBJ2-3; TRBD2 matches at 9 bases. After removal of 0 bases from V and 2 bases from J, the junction contained 3 bases not matched to a gene. Germline loops: CDR1 MNHEY, CDR2 SVGEGT. The CDR3 is 16 amino acids. In nucleotides, the CDR3 is TGTGCCAGCAGTTACTCACCTAGCGGGGTCACAGATACGCAGTATTTT. It codes for CASSYSPSGVTDTQYF.

V and J are TRBV5-6 and TRBJ1-5; D is unclear. Trimming removed 4 bases from V and 2 bases from J, with 16 bases in between. The CDR3 runs 16 residues. The germline CDR1 and CDR2 sequences are SGHDT and YYEEEE. The CDR3 nucleotides read TGTGCCAGCAGCCGGTGGGCGGGCGACGGCAATCAGCCCCAGCATTTT. This translates into CASSRWAGDGNQPQHF.

This clonotype was recorded at least ten times. The rearrangement uses TRBV20-1 and TRBJ1-1; TRBD1 might be the D (5 bases). Trimming removed 6 bases from V and 5 bases from J, with 16 bases in between. CDR3 length: 13 residues. The germline gives CDR1 DFQATT, CDR2 SNEGSKA (reference sequence). The CDR3 region has the DNA TGCAGTGCGCCCCCCGGGGCTGGTACTGAAGCTTTCTTT. Translation: CSAPPGAGTEAFF.

This chain uses TRBV20-1 with TRBJ1-5, with D possibly matching TRBD1 (6 bases). The germline gives CDR1 DFQATT, CDR2 SNEGSKA (reference sequence). The CDR3 consists of 13 residues. The ends were cut back, 6 bases at V and 6 bases at J, with 15 bases in the middle. The CDR3 region has the DNA TGCAGTGCGAAAGGGGGGATGGGTCAGCCCCAGCATTTT. It yields the protein CSAKGGMGQPQHF.

This clonotype has at least ten counts. The CDR3 nucleotides read TGCGCCAGCAGCTTGGCCAATGTAGCGGGGGGCCTTTACAATGAGCAGTTCTTC. Translating it yields CASSLANVAGGLYNEQFF. This chain uses TRBV5-1 with TRBJ2-1; TRBD2 agrees at 10 bases. V was clipped by 0 bases and J by 4 bases; unmatched bases: 10. Germline CDR1 is SGHRS and CDR2 is YFSETQ. CDR3 size: 18 residues.

V usage is TRBV28 and J usage is TRBJ2-7; TRBD2 might be the D (5 bases). Germline assignment: CDR1 MDHEN and CDR2 SYDVKM. The length of the CDR3 is 16 residues. The V and J ends lost 1 base and 3 bases respectively, with 16 bases between them. This CDR3 is CASSLSGSAVVYEQYF. The CDR3 DNA reads as TGTGCCAGCAGTTTATCAGGTAGCGCTGTGGTCTACGAGCAGTACTTC.

V and J are TRBV5-1 and TRBJ1-2, with 9 bases matching TRBD1. The V segment lost 3 bases and the J segment 2 bases; nucleotides outside the gene matches: 5. Germline CDR1 and CDR2: SGHRS and YFSETQ. This CDR3 comprises 15 residues. Here the CDR3 reads CASSWGTGRNYGYTF. CDR3 nucleotides: TGCGCCAGCAGCTGGGGGACAGGGCGCAACTATGGCTACACCTTC.

This rearrangement joins TRBV6-5 to TRBJ1-2, with D perhaps matching TRBD1 (5 bases). The CDR3 loop spans 16 amino acids. V lost 0 bases to trimming and J lost 1 base, with 12 bases between them. Germline CDR1 reads MNHEY; CDR2 reads SVGAGI. The CDR3 protein is CASSYSFRQGNYGYTF. The CDR3, as DNA: TGTGCCAGCAGTTACTCGTTCAGGCAGGGTAACTATGGCTACACCTTC.